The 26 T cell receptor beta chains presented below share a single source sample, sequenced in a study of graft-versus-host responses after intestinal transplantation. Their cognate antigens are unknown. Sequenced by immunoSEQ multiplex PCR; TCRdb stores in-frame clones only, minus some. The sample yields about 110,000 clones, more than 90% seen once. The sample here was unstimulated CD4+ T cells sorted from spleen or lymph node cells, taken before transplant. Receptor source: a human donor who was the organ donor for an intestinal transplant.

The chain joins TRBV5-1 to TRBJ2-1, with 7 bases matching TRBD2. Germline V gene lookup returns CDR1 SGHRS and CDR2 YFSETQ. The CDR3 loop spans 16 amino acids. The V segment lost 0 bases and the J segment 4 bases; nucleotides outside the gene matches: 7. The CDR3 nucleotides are TGCGCCAGCAGCTTGGAGCTAGCCGGGGGGTACAATGAGCAGTTCTTC. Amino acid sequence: CASSLELAGGYNEQFF.

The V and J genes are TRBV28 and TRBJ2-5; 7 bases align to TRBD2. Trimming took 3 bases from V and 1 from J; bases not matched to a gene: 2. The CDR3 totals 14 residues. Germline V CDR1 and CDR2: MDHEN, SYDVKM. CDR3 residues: CASSLGGAQETQYF. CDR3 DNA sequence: TGTGCCAGCAGTTTGGGAGGGGCCCAAGAGACCCAGTACTTC.

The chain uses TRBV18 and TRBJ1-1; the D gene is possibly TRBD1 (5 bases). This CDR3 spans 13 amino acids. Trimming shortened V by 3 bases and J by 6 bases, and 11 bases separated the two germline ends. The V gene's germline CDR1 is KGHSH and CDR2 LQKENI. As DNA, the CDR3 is TGTGCCAGCTCACCGGGAGTGGGGGCTGAAGCTTTCTTT. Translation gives CASSPGVGAEAFF. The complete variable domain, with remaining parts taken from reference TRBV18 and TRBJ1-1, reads NAGVMQNPRHLVRRRGQEARLRCSPMKGHSHVYWYRQLPEEGLKFMVYLQKENIIDESGMPKERFSAEFPKEGPSILRIQQVVRGDSAAYFCASSPGVGAEAFFGQGTRLTVV.

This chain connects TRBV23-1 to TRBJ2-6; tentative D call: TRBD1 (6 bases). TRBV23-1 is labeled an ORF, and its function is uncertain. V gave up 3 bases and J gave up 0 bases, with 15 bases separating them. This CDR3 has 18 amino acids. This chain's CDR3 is CASSHLDSRISGANVLTF. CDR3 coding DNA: TGCGCCAGCAGTCACTTGGACAGCCGTATCTCTGGGGCCAACGTCCTGACTTTC.

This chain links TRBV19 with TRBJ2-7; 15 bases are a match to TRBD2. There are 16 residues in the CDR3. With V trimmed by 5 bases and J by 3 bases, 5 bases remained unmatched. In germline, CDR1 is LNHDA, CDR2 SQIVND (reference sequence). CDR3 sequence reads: CASSRSGLAGGYEQYF. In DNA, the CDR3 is TGTGCCAGTAGTCGATCGGGACTAGCGGGAGGCTACGAGCAGTACTTC.

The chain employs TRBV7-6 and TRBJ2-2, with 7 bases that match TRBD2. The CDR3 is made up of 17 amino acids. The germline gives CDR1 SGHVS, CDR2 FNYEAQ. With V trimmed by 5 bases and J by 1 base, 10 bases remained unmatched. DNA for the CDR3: TGTGCCAGCAGCCCGTTGGCGGGGAGGGGGAACACCGGGGAGCTGTTTTTT. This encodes CASSPLAGRGNTGELFF. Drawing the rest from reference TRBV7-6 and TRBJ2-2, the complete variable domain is GAGVSQSPRYKVTKRGQDVALRCDPISGHVSLYWYRQALGQGPEFLTYFNYEAQQDKSGLPNDRFSAERPEGSISTLTIQRTEQRDSAMYRCASSPLAGRGNTGELFFGEGSRLTVL.

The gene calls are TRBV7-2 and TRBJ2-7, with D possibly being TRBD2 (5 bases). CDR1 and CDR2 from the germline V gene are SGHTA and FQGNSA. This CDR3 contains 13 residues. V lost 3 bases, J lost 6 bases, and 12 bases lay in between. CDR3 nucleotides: TGTGCCAGCAGCTTTGAGGGTTGGGGCGAGCAGTACTTC. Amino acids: CASSFEGWGEQYF.

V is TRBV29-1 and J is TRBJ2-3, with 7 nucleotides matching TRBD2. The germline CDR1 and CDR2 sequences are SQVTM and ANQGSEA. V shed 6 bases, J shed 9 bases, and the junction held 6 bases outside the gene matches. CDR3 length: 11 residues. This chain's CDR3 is CSVRGSATQYF. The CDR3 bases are TGCAGCGTGCGCGGGAGTGCGACGCAGTATTTT.

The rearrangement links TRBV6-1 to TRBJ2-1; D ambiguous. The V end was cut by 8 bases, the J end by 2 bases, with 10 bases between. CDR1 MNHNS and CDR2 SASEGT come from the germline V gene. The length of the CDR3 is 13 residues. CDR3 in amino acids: CASLPDTYNEQFF. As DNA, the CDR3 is TGTGCCAGCCTCCCTGACACCTACAATGAGCAGTTCTTC.

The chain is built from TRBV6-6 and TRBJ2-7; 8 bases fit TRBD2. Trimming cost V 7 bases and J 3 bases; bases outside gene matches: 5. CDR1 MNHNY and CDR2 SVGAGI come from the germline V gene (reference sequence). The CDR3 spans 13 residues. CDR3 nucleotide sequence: TGTGCCAGCACCCGGGGGGGAGACTACGAGCAGTACTTC. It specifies CASTRGGDYEQYF.

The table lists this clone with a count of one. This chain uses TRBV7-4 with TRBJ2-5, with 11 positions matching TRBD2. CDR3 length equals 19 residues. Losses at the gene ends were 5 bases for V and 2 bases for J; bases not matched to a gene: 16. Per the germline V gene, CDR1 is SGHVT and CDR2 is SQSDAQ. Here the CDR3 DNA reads TGTGCCAGCAGCCTTAGCGGGAGGGCAGTCCCAACCGGGCAAGAGACCCAGTACTTC. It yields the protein CASSLSGRAVPTGQETQYF.

CDR3 DNA sequence: TGTGCCAGCAGCCCCGGCGGGACAGGGATCCTCTCTGGGGCCAACGTCCTGACTTTC. Amino acid sequence: CASSPGGTGILSGANVLTF. The chain is built from TRBV11-1 and TRBJ2-6; TRBD1 agrees at 9 bases. The length of the CDR3 is 19 residues. The V and J ends lost 5 bases and 0 bases, in that order; junction bases with no gene match: 11. Germline V gives CDR1 SGHAT, CDR2 FQDESV (reference sequence).

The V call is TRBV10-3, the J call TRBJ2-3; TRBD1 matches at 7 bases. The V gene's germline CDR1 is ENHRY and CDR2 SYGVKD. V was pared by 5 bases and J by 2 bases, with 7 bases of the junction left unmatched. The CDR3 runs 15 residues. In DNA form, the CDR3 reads TGTGCCATCAGTCTTTACGGGACAGCCACAGATACGCAGTATTTT. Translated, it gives CAISLYGTATDTQYF.

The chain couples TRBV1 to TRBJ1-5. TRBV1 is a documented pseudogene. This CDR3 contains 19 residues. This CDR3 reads CTSSRRSGKEENSNQPQHF. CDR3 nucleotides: TGCACCAGCAGCCGCCGTTCGGGGAAGGAAGAGAATAGCAATCAGCCCCAGCATTTT.

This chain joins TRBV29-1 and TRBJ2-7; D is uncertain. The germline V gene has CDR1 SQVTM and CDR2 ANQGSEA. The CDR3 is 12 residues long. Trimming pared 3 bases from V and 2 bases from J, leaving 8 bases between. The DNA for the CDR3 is TGCAGCGTTGACGGCACTACCTACGAGCAGTACTTC. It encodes CSVDGTTYEQYF.

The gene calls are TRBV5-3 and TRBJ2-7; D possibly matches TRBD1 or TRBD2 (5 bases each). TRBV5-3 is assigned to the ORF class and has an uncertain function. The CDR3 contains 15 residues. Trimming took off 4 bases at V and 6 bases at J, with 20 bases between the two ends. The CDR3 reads CARSLDGGAAGEQYF. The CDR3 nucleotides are TGTGCCAGAAGCCTGGATGGGGGTGCGGCTGGCGAGCAGTACTTC.

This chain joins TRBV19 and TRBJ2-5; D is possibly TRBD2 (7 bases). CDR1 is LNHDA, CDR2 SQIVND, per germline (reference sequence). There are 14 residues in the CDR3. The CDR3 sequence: CASGANGRQETQYF. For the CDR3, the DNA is TGTGCGTCGGGGGCTAACGGGAGGCAAGAGACCCAGTACTTC.

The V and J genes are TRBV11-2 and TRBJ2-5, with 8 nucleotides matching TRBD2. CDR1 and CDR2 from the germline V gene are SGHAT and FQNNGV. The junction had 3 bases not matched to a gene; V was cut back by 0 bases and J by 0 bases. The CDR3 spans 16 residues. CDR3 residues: CASSLETSAYQETQYF. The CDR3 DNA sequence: TGTGCCAGCAGCTTAGAGACTAGCGCGTACCAAGAGACCCAGTACTTC.

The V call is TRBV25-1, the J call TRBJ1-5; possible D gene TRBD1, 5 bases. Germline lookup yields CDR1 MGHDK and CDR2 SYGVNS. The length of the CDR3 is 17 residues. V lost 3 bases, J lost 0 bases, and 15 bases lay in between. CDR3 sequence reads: CASSDNHVGTSNQPQHF. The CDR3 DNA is TGTGCCAGCAGTGATAACCATGTGGGGACTAGCAATCAGCCCCAGCATTTT.

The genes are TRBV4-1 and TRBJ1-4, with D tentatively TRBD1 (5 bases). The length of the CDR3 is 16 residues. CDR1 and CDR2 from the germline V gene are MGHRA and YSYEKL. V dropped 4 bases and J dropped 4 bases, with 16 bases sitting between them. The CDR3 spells CASSPRVGQSNEKLFF. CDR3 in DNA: TGCGCCAGCAGCCCCAGAGTTGGACAAAGTAATGAAAAACTGTTTTTT.

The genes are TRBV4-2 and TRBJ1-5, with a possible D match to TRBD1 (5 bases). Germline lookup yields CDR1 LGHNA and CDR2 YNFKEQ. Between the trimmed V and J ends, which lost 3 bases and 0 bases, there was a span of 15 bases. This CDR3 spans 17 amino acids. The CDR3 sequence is CASSHLGPEGSNQPQHF. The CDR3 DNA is TGTGCCAGCAGCCACCTGGGGCCGGAAGGTAGCAATCAGCCCCAGCATTTT.

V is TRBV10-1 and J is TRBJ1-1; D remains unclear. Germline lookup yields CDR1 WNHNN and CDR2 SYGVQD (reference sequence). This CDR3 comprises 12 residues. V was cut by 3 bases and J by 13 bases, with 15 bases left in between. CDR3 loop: CASSDEGVLGFF. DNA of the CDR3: TGCGCCAGCAGTGACGAGGGCGTTCTAGGTTTCTTT.

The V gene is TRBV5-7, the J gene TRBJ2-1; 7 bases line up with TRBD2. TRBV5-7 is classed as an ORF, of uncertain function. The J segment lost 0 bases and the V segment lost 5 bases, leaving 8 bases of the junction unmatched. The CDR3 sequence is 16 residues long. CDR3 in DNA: TGTGCCAGCAGTGGGCTAGCGGCCAGCTCCTACAATGAGCAGTTCTTC. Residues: CASSGLAASSYNEQFF.

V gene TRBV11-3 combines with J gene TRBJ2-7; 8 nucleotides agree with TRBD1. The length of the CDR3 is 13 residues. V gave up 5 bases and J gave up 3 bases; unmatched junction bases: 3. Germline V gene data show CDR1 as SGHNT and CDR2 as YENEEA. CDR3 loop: CASSRDRLYEQYF. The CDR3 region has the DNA TGTGCCAGCAGCAGGGACAGGCTCTACGAGCAGTACTTC. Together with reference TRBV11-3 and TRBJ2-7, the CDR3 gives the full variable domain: EAGVVQSPRYKIIEKKQPVAFWCNPISGHNTLYWYLQNLGQGPELLIRYENEEAVDDSQLPKDRFSAERLKGVDSTLKIQPAELGDSAVYLCASSRDRLYEQYFGPGTRLTVT.

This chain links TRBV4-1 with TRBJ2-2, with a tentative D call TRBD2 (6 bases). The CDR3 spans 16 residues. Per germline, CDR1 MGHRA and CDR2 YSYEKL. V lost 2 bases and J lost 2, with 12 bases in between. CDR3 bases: TGCGCCAGCAGCCAAACGCGCGGGACCAACACCGGGGAGCTGTTTTTT. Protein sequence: CASSQTRGTNTGELFF.

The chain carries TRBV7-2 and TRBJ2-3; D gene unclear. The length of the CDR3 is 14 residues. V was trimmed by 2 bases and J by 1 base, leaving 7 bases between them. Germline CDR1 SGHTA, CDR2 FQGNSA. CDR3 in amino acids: CASSLTRGTDTQYF. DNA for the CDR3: TGTGCCAGCAGCTTAACCCGGGGCACAGATACGCAGTATTTT.